Listed here are 10 T cell receptor beta chains from one sample, sequenced in a study of blood T cell repertoires in COVID-19 (dated by TCRdb to about 2020). The library was generated by the immunoSEQ multiplex PCR assay. The table was pulled from immuneACCESS by TCRdb, which kept in-frame rearrangements only. Such tables lose some clones; where checked, under half of the loss comes from unresolved V genes, and the rest has no known cause. The sample table shows approximately 330,000 clones, and around 90% are seen once. Of the sample, roughly a tenth falls within the top ten clones. Specimen: peripheral blood. All receptors derive from a man aged 25-45 years with COVID-19, enrolled during active disease.

The chain links TRBV7-3 to TRBJ2-5; D gene uncertain. Germline V CDR1 and CDR2: SGHTA, FQGTGA. The CDR3 has 13 amino acids. V lost 4 bases and J lost 5, with 11 bases in between. CDR3 nucleotides: TGTGCCAGCAGCTCACAACGAGCGGAGACCCAGTACTTC. Its translation: CASSSQRAETQYF.

This chain joins TRBV2 and TRBJ2-2, with D unclear. The CDR3 runs to 14 residues. From germline, CDR1 is SNHLY and CDR2 FYNNEI. The V end lost 3 bases, the J end lost 4 bases, and 9 bases lay between the germline ends. The CDR3 spells CASSDNTVTGELFF. The DNA for the CDR3 is TGTGCCAGCAGTGATAATACAGTCACCGGGGAGCTGTTTTTT.

The rearrangement joins TRBV9 to TRBJ2-1; TRBD2 agrees at 10 bases. Germline values: CDR1 SGDLS, CDR2 YYNGEE. The CDR3 is 15 residues long. The V and J ends lost 5 bases and 5 bases, in that order; junction bases with no gene match: 7. CDR3 DNA sequence: TGTGCCAGCAGTCCCGACGGGACTAGCGACAATGAGCAGTTCTTC. Amino acids: CASSPDGTSDNEQFF.

V gene TRBV7-2 combines with J gene TRBJ2-4; D gene unclear. CDR1 is SGHTA and CDR2 is FQGNSA in the germline V gene. The CDR3 length is 18 residues. Trimming stripped 0 bases from V and 0 bases from J, with 15 bases between. CDR3 region: CASSLAVGAQPAKNIQYF. The CDR3, as DNA: TGTGCCAGCAGCTTAGCGGTTGGAGCCCAGCCAGCCAAAAACATTCAGTACTTC.

The chain employs TRBV20-1 and TRBJ2-5; 7 bases are shared with TRBD1. This CDR3 is 13 amino acids long. After removal of 3 bases from V and 7 bases from J, the junction contained 8 bases not matched to a gene. From germline, CDR1 is DFQATT and CDR2 SNEGSKA (reference sequence). The CDR3 nucleotides read TGCAGTGCTAGTCCTCCAGGGGGTGGGACCCAGTACTTC. Amino acid sequence: CSASPPGGGTQYF.

The chain is built from TRBV6-5 and TRBJ2-7; D is unresolved. Trimming took off 2 bases at V and 3 bases at J, with 5 bases between the two ends. Per the germline V gene, CDR1 is MNHEY and CDR2 is SVGAGI. The CDR3 length is 12 residues. As DNA, the CDR3 is TGTGCCAGCAGTTACGGCATCTACGAGCAGTACTTC. Its translation is CASSYGIYEQYF.

The chain is built from TRBV28 and TRBJ1-4; D perhaps matches TRBD1 (6 bases). Trimming removed 2 bases from V and 11 bases from J, with 21 bases in between. Germline CDR1 is MDHEN and CDR2 is SYDVKM. The CDR3 loop spans 16 amino acids. The CDR3, as DNA: TGTGCCAGCAGTTTAGGCCAGGGGTCTCTAGTTGGGAAACTGTTTTTT. The encoded protein is CASSLGQGSLVGKLFF.

The V and J genes are TRBV6-5 and TRBJ1-2; maybe TRBD1 (6 bases). V was cut by 2 bases and J by 4 bases, with 8 bases left in between. The CDR3 spans 13 residues. Per the germline V gene, CDR1 is MNHEY and CDR2 is SVGAGI. Here the CDR3 DNA reads TGTGCCAGCAGTTACGGCAGGGGCTATGGCTACACCTTC. This translates into CASSYGRGYGYTF.

This clone was detected once. The V and J genes are TRBV19 and TRBJ2-7, with 10 bases identical to TRBD2. The V gene's germline CDR1 is LNHDA and CDR2 SQIVND (reference sequence). The CDR3 covers 14 residues. The V and J ends lost 9 bases and 1 base, in that order; junction bases with no gene match: 6. As DNA, the CDR3 is TGTGCCAGAATCCGGACTAGCGGTTCCTACGAGCAGTACTTC. This encodes CARIRTSGSYEQYF.

This clone was recorded only once. The chain is built from TRBV11-1 and TRBJ2-7, with TRBD2 as a possible D gene (6 bases). Germline CDR1 is SGHAT and CDR2 is FQDESV (reference sequence). The CDR3 spans 14 residues. V shed 0 bases and J shed 3 bases, with 9 bases lying between them. Here the CDR3 DNA reads TGTGCCAGCAGCTTAGCGCGGGACGGCTACGAGCAGTACTTC. Protein: CASSLARDGYEQYF.